This T cell receptor beta chain stems from a study of blood T cells in healthy people across ages. Note on this clonotype: Antigen unknown.

Study results and limitations: PBMCs were not sorted, which prevented a conclusive comparison of naive versus antigen-experienced cells. Age advanced and TCR beta diversity per million T cells fell, roughly linearly.

For the second PCR, which ran for 7 to 11 cycles, a sample-barcoded 5' primer and a J-beta primer mix were used. TCRdb reprocessed the 5' RACE reads via MiXCR and lists one record per CDR3 protein. The data contain approximately 1,700,000 distinct CDR3 sequences, approximately 40% of them singletons. Donation came from healthy Caucasian individuals in Russia who were aged 6 to 90. Total RNA, at least 5.5 micrograms per sample, came from PBMCs. Trimming cost V 5 bases and J 5 bases, with 10 bases left between them. CDR1 is ENHRY and CDR2 is SYGVKD in the germline V gene. The CDR3 length is 13 residues.

What was sequenced was blood. The V gene is TRBV10-3, the J gene TRBJ2-1, with no clear D. The sequence came from a human donor in good health. DNA for the CDR3: TGTGCCATCAGTATTGACAAAAACAATGAGCAGTTCTTC. Its translation is CAISIDKNNEQFF.